This TCR beta chain comes out of a study of beta chain features in type 1 diabetes. Study-wide points: Across patients, naive, central memory and Treg TCRB repertoires exhibited apparently greater similarity than was observed across healthy donors. Shortening that was moderate but significant affected the TCRB CDR3s of Type 1 diabetes patients in all four CD4+ subsets.

Details on this clone: Its antigen is as yet unknown.

Trimming stripped 0 bases from V and 7 bases from J, with 7 bases between. The CDR3 loop spans 13 amino acids. Germline loops: CDR1 SGHRS, CDR2 YFSETQ. Reverse transcription of all isolated RNA meant that expressed TCRB transcripts were sequenced. Measured with immunoSEQ multiplex PCR; TCRdb has only the in-frame clones, and not every one. The repertoire has roughly 15,000 clones, around 70% of them found once; the top ten carry around 0.76%. Donors underwent one heparinised blood draw, 90 to 150 mL on average. This TCR was sampled from a man aged 25-40 years with type 1 diabetes. The source material was stem cell memory CD4+ T cells from blood. The rearrangement links TRBV5-1 to TRBJ2-2; TRBD1 is a possible D gene (5 bases). CDR3 DNA: TGCGCCAGCAGCTTGGAGGGGATCGGGGAGCTGTTTTTT. Its translation: CASSLEGIGELFF.